This TCR beta chain was recorded in a study of identical twins. Findings and limits, study-wide: The analysis was cross-sectional rather than longitudinal within donors.

TCRdb reanalysed the 5' RACE reads using MiXCR and keeps one entry per CDR3 protein. This sample yields around 500,000 distinct CDR3 sequences, of which around 14% are seen a single time; 0.4% to 0.55% belongs to the top ten. A few counts support this clonotype. Its target is not known. The V end was cut by 6 bases, the J end by 0 bases, with 12 bases between. In germline, CDR1 is DFQATT, CDR2 SNEGSKA (reference sequence). The CDR3 runs to 15 residues. The data were also submitted as part of a second study, on yellow fever vaccine responses in identical twins.

The source is a young woman in good health. Sequencing was performed on CD4+ T cells sorted from blood. The rearrangement links TRBV20-1 to TRBJ2-6, with TRBD2 as a possible D gene (6 bases). The CDR3 DNA reads as TGCAGTGCACCTCCCGGGAGCTCTGGGGCCAACGTCCTGACTTTC. Its translation is CSAPPGSSGANVLTF.